Listed below are T cell receptor beta chains from one sample, sequenced in a study of blood T cell repertoires in COVID-19. Sequencing was performed with immunoSEQ multiplex PCR; in TCRdb, only in-frame clones are kept and a portion is missing. The sample holds about 84,000 clones, around four fifths seen once. Sequencing was done on a sample of peripheral blood. These receptors were taken from a man older than 75 with active or convalescent COVID-19. The CDR3 runs from the conserved cysteine through the conserved F or W. The D gene is left open where the match is weak. Clone size is given for some rows only: seen once, a few or many times, or a class if the clone is expanded.

D gene	V gene	clone size	J gene	CDR3 protein	CDR3 DNA
.	TRBV7-2	.	TRBJ1-5	CASSLRRAGGQPQHF	TGTGCCAGCAGCTTAAGGCGGGCAGGCGGGCAGCCCCAGCATTTT
TRBD1	TRBV5-1	.	TRBJ1-4	CASSLGGTGGGGEKLFF	TGCGCCAGCAGCTTGGGAGGGACAGGGGGCGGCGGTGAAAAACTGTTTTTT
TRBD1	TRBV5-4	.	TRBJ2-5	CASRKQGSIGETQYF	TGTGCCAGCCGCAAACAGGGGTCGATCGGAGAGACCCAGTACTTC
TRBD2	TRBV28	once	TRBJ2-3	CASSFSIDREEWVLTDTQYF	TGTGCCAGCAGTTTTAGCATCGATCGGGAGGAGTGGGTCCTAACAGATACGCAGTATTTT
.	TRBV21-1	.	TRBJ2-7	CASSKWGRQAKPYEQYF	TGTGCCAGCAGCAAATGGGGAAGACAGGCTAAACCCTACGAGCAGTACTTC
TRBD2	TRBV19	few	TRBJ2-2	CASSINGLEGTKDTGELFF	TGTGCCAGTAGTATAAATGGTTTGGAGGGGACTAAAGACACCGGGGAGCTGTTTTTT
.	TRBV30	.	TRBJ1-1	CAWSVRAGPTEAFF	TGTGCCTGGAGTGTACGCGCAGGGCCCACTGAAGCTTTCTTT
TRBD2	TRBV11-2	.	TRBJ2-3	CASSIEAGEGYTQYF	TGTGCCAGCAGCATAGAAGCGGGAGAGGGATATACGCAGTATTTT
.	TRBV14	once	TRBJ1-2	CASSPHVDYGYTF	TGTGCCAGCAGCCCCCATGTAGACTATGGCTACACCTTC
.	TRBV7-6	.	TRBJ2-5	CASSSGGNEETQYF	TGTGCCAGCAGTTCTGGGGGCAATGAAGAGACCCAGTACTTC
.	TRBV11-3	.	TRBJ1-1	CASSFSQYTEAFF	TGTGCCAGCAGCTTCTCACAGTACACTGAAGCTTTCTTT
.	TRBV10-3	.	TRBJ2-2	CAISEQLKGTGELFF	TGTGCCATCAGCGAACAGTTAAAGGGGACCGGGGAGCTGTTTTTT
.	TRBV9	.	TRBJ1-4	CASSVDNGHNEKLFF	TGTGCCAGCAGCGTAGATAACGGACATAATGAAAAACTGTTTTTT
.	TRBV4-1	.	TRBJ2-2	CASSQDRVSSDTGELFF	TGCGCCAGCAGCCAAGATCGCGTTAGTAGCGACACCGGGGAGCTGTTTTTT
TRBD2	TRBV7-2	.	TRBJ2-3	CASISGRARDTQYF	TGTGCCAGCATCTCCGGGAGGGCCAGGGATACGCAGTATTTT